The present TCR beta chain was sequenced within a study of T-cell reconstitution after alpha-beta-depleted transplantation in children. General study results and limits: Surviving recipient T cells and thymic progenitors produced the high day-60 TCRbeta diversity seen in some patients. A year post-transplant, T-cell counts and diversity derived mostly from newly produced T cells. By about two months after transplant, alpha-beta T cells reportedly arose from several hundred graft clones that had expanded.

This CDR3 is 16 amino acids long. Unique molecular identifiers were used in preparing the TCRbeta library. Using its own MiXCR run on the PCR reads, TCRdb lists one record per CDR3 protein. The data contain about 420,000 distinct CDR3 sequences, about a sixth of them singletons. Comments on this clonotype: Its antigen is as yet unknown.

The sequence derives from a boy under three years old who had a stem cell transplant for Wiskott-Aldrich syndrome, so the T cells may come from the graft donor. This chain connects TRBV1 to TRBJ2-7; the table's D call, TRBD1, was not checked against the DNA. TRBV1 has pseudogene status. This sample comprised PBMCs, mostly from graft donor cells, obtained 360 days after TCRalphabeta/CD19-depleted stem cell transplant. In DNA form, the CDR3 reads TGCCAGCAGCCGAACGGACAGGGGCTATACACCTACGAGCAGTACTTC. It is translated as CQQPNGQGLYTYEQYF.